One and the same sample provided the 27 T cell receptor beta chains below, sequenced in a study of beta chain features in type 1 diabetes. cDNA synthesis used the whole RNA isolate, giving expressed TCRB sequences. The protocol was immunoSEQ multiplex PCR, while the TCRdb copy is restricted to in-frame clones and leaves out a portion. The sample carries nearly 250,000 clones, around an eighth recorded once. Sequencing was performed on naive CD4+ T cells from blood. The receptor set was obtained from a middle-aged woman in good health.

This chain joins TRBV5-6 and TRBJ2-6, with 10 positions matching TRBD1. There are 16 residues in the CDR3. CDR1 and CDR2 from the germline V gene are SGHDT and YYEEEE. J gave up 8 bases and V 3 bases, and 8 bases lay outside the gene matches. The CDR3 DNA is TGTGCCAGCAGCTGGGACAGGGGCGCTATGACCAACGTCCTGACTTTC. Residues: CASSWDRGAMTNVLTF. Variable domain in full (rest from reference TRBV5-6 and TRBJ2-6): DAGVTQSPTHLIKTRGQQVTLRCSPKSGHDTVSWYQQALGQGPQFIFQYYEEEERQRGNFPDRFSGHQFPNYSSELNVNALLLGDSALYLCASSWDRGAMTNVLTFGAGSRLTVL.

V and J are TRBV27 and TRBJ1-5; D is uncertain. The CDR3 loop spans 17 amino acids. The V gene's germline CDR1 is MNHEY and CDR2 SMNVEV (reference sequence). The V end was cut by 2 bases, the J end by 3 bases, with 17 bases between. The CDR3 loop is CASSLIPIVGSNQPQHF. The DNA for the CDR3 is TGTGCCAGCAGTTTAATCCCCATCGTCGGGTCCAATCAGCCCCAGCATTTT.

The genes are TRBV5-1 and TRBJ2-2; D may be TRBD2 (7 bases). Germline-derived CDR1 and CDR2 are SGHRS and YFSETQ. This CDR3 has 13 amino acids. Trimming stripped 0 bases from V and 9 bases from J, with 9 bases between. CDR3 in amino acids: CASSLAGGWELFF. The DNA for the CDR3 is TGCGCCAGCAGCTTGGCGGGGGGCTGGGAGCTGTTTTTT.

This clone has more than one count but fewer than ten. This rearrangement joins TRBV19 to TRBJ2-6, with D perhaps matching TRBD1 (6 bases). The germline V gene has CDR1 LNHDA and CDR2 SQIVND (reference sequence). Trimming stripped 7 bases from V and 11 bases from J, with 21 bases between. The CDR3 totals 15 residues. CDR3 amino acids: CASNPRGPTSHVLTF. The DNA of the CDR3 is TGTGCCAGTAACCCCAGGGGACCTACTTCCCACGTCCTGACTTTC.

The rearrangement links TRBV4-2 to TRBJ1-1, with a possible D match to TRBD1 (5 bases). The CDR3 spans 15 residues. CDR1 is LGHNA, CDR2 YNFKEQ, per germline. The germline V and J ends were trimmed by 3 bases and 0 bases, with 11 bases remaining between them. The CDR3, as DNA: TGTGCCAGCAGCCAGCAGGGTGGCCTGAACACTGAAGCTTTCTTT. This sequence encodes CASSQQGGLNTEAFF.

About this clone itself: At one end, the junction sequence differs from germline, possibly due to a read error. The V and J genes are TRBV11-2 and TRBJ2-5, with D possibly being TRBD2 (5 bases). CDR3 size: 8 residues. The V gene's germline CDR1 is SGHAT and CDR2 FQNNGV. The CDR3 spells CASGRLDF. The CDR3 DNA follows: TGTGCCAGCGGGAGATTGGACTTC.

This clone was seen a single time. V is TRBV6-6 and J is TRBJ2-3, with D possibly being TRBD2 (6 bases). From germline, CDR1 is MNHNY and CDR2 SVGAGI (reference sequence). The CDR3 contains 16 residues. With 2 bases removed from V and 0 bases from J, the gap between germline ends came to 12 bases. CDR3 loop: CASSYGVAASTDTQYF. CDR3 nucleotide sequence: TGTGCCAGCAGTTACGGGGTAGCGGCTAGCACAGATACGCAGTATTTT.

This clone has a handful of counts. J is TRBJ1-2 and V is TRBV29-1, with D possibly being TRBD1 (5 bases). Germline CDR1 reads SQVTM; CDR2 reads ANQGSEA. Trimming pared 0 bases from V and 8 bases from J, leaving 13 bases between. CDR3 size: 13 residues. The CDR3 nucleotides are TGCAGCGTTGAAGATCGTCAGGGTGGCGGCTACACCTTC. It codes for CSVEDRQGGGYTF.

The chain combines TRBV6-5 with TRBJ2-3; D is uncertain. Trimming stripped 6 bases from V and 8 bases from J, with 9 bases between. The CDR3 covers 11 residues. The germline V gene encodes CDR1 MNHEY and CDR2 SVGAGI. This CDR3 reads CASSLTGTQYF. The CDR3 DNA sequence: TGTGCCAGCAGCCTCACGGGTACGCAGTATTTT.

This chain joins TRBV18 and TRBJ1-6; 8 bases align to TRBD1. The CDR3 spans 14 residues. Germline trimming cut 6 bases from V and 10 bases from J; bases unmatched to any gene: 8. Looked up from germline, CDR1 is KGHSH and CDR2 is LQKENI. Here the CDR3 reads CASSQGQGGSPLHF. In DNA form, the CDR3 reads TGTGCCAGCTCTCAAGGACAGGGTGGATCACCCCTCCACTTT. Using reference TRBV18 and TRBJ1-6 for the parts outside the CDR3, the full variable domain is NAGVMQNPRHLVRRRGQEARLRCSPMKGHSHVYWYRQLPEEGLKFMVYLQKENIIDESGMPKERFSAEFPKEGPSILRIQQVVRGDSAAYFCASSQGQGGSPLHFGNGTRLTVT.

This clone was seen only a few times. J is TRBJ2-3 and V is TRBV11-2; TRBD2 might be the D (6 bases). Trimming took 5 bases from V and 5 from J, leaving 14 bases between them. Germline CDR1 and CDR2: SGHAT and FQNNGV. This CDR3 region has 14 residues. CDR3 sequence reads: CASSITSLIDTQYF. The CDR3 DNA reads TGTGCCAGCAGCATTACTAGCCTTATAGATACGCAGTATTTT.

This CDR3 reads CASSLAGGAQGAFF. The CDR3 nucleotides read TGTGCCAGCAGTCTCGCAGGGGGCGCCCAGGGAGCTTTCTTT. J is TRBJ1-1 and V is TRBV6-6, with 8 bases fitting TRBD1. Per the germline V gene, CDR1 is MNHNY and CDR2 is SVGAGI (reference sequence). Trimming removed 5 bases from V and 10 bases from J; junction bases left unmatched: 12. The CDR3 contains 14 residues.

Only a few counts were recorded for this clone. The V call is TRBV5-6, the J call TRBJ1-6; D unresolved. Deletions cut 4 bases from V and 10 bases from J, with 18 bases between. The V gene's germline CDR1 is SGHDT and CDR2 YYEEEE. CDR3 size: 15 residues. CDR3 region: CASSPAGWEGSPLHF. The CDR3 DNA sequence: TGTGCCAGCAGCCCCGCGGGATGGGAGGGATCACCCCTCCACTTT.

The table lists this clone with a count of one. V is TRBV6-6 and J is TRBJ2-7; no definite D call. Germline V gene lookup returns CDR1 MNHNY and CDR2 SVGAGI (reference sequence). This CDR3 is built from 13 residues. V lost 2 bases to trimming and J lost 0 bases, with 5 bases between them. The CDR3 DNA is TGTGCCAGCAGTTACACACCCTCCTACGAGCAGTACTTC. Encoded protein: CASSYTPSYEQYF.

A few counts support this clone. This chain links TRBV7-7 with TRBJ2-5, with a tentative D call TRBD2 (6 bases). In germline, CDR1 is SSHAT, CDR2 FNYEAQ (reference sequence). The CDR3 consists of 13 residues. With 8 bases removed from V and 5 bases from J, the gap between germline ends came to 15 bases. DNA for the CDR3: TGTGCCAGCGGTCAACTAGCAACCGAGACCCAGTACTTC. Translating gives CASGQLATETQYF. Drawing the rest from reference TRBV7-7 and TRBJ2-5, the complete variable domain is GAGVSQSPRYKVTKRGQDVTLRCDPISSHATLYWYQQALGQGPEFLTYFNYEAQPDKSGLPSDRFSAERPEGSISTLTIQRTEQRDSAMYRCASGQLATETQYFGPGTRLLVL.

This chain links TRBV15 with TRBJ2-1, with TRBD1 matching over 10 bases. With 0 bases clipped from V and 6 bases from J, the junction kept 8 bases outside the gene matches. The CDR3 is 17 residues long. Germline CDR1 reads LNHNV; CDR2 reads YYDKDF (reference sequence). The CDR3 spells CATSRDLSGQGFNEQFF. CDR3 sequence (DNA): TGTGCCACCAGCAGAGATCTTTCGGGACAGGGGTTCAATGAGCAGTTCTTC.

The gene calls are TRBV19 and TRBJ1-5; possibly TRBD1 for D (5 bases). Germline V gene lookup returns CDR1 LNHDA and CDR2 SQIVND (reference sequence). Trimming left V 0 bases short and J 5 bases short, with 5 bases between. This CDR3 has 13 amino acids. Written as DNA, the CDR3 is TGTGCCAGTAGTATAGACAGGGATCAGCCCCAGCATTTT. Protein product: CASSIDRDQPQHF.

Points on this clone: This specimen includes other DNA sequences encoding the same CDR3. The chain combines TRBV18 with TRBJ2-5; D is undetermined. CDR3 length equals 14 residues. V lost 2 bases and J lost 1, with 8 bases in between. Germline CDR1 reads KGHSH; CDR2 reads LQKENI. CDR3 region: CASSPGLAQETQYF. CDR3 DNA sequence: TGTGCCAGCTCACCAGGGTTAGCCCAAGAGACCCAGTACTTC.

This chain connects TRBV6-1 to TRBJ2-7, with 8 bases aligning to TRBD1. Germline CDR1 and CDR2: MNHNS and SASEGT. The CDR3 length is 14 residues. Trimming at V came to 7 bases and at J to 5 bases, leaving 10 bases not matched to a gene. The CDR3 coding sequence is TGTGCCAGCAACCTGGACAGGGCAATCAACGAGCAGTACTTC. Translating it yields CASNLDRAINEQYF.

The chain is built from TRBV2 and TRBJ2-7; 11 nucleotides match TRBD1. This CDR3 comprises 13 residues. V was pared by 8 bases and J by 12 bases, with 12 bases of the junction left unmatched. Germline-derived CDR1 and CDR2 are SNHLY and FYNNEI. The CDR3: CASGQDRGRFPYF. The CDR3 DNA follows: TGTGCCAGCGGGCAGGACAGGGGGCGGTTCCCGTACTTC.

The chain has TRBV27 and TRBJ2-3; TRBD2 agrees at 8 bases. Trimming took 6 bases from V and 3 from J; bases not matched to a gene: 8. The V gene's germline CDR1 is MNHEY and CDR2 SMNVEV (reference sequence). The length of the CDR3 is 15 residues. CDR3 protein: CASRTPGLGTDTQYF. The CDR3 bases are TGTGCCAGCAGGACTCCGGGACTAGGGACAGATACGCAGTATTTT.

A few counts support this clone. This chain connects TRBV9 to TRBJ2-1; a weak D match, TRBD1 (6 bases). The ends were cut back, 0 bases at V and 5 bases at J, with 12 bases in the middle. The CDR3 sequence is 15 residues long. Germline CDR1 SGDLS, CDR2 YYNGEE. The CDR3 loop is CASSVALRGNNEQFF. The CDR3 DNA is TGTGCCAGCAGCGTAGCTCTAAGGGGGAACAATGAGCAGTTCTTC.

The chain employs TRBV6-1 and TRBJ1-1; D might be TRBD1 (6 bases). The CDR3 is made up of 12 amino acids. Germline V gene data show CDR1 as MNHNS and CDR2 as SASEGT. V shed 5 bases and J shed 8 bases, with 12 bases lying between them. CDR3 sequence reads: CASSLSGTEAFF. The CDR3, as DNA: TGTGCCAGCAGTCTCTCCGGGACAGAAGCTTTCTTT.

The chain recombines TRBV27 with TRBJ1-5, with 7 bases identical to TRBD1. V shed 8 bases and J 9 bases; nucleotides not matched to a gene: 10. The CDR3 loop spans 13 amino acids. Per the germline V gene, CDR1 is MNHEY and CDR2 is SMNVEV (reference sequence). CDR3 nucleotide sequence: TGTGCCAGCGCCGTGACAGGGCAATCGCCCCAGCATTTT. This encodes CASAVTGQSPQHF.

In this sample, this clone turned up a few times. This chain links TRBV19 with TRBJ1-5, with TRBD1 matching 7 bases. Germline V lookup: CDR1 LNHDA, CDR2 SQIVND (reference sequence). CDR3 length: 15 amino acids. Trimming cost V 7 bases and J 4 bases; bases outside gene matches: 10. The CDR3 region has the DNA TGTGCCAGTAAACATCGACAGGGTCAAAATCAGCCCCAGCATTTT. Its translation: CASKHRQGQNQPQHF.

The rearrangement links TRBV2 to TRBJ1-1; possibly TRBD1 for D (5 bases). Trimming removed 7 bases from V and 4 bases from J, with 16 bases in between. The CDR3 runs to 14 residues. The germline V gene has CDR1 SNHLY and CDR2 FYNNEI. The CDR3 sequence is CASNGVGVSTEAFF. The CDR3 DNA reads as TGTGCCAGCAATGGGGTAGGGGTGAGCACTGAAGCTTTCTTT.

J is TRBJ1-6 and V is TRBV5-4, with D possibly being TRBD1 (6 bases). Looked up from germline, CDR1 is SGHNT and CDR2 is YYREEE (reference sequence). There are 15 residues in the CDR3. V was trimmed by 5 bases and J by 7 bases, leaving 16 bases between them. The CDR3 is CASSLGYRENSPLHF. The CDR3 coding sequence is TGTGCCAGCAGTCTGGGGTACAGGGAGAATTCACCCCTCCACTTT.